This T cell receptor beta chain was identified during a study of blood T cells in healthy people across ages. Study-level results: With age, beta diversity per million T cells declined roughly linearly, significantly by 40 to 50.

The germline V gene encodes CDR1 MNHEY and CDR2 SVGEGT. CDR3 size: 12 residues. Note on this clonotype: Its antigen is unidentified.

A second PCR, run for roughly 7 to 11 cycles, used a sample-barcoded 5' primer plus a J-beta primer mix. Each of the cDNA molecules was tagged by a template-switch adaptor with 12 random nucleotides. Every sample returned 3 million or more CDR3-containing paired-end reads. TCRdb re-called the 5' RACE reads with MiXCR, one entry per CDR3 protein. This table holds roughly 500,000 distinct CDR3 sequences, 27% found once. This chain connects TRBV6-2 or TRBV6-3 to TRBJ2-5; D is uncertain. The better agreement between TRBJ2-1 and the DNA end casts doubt on the J call. The receptor was isolated from a woman aged 70-85 years in good health. Sequenced sample: blood. CDR3 nucleotides: TGTGCCAGCAGTTACGTGGTGGGTGAGCAGTTCTTC. It codes for CASSYVVGEQFF.